This T cell receptor beta chain is drawn from a study of tissue T cells after allogeneic stem cell transplantation. Described time point: mouse harvest day 14 after allogeneic transplant. Each mouse received 10^7 T-cell-depleted marrow cells plus 10^6 splenic CD5+ T cells by tail vein. This mouse GVHD model was MHC-mismatched B6 to BALB/c, profiled day 7 or 14. The CDR3 has 14 amino acids. Germline V lookup: CDR1 NSQYPW, CDR2 LRSPGD (reference sequence). V was pared by 3 bases and J by 4 bases, with 1 base of the junction left unmatched. This clone has a handful of counts. The genes are named according to mouse. The read stops 1 residue short of the end of the CDR3; the missing end is completed from the germline J gene. Survey-depth TCRbeta CDR3 sequencing reported V/J genes and productive frequencies. Using immunoSEQ multiplex PCR, the repertoire was profiled, and TCRdb retains in-frame clones only, with some absent. The sample shows roughly 4,000 clones, roughly 49% of them seen only once.

This chain links TRBV1 with TRBJ2-7, with 12 positions matching TRBD2. The sample comprised gut tissue. This TCR came from a female BALB/c mouse given C57BL/6 T cells with graft-versus-host disease after an allogeneic hematopoietic cell transplant. CDR3 amino acids: CTCSAGLGGYEQYF. The DNA read from the CDR3 is TGCACCTGCAGTGCCGGACTGGGGGGGTATGAACAGTAC.